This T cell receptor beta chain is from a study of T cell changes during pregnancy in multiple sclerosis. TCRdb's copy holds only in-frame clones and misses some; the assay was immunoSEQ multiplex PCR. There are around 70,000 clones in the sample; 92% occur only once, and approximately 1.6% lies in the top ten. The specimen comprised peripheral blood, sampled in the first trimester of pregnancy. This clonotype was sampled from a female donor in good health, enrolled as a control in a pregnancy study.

The CDR3 here is CASQGTGELFF. The CDR3 DNA is TGTGCCAGTCAGGGAACCGGGGAGCTGTTTTTT. The chain links TRBV2 to TRBJ2-2, with D possibly TRBD1 on 5 matching bases. Deletions cut 9 bases from V and 5 bases from J, with 7 bases between. The CDR3 is 11 amino acids. Germline CDR1 reads SNHLY; CDR2 reads FYNNEI.